The 17 T cell receptor beta chains reported below all come from one sample, sequenced in a study of T cells in Graves' hyperthyroidism and ophthalmopathy. Researchers amplified the TCR beta CDR3 regions from RNA transcripts. Using the HTBI primer set, a first-round RT-PCR was run on the TCR CDR3. Using its own MiXCR run on the multiplex PCR reads, TCRdb lists one record per CDR3 protein. The sample has hundreds of thousands of distinct CDR3 sequences, around 39% seen once. Sequences were obtained from blood. These receptor sequences come from a man between 18 and 29 years old with Graves' hyperthyroidism.

The chain employs TRBV4-1 and TRBJ1-4; D gene ambiguous. This CDR3 is 15 amino acids long. V was clipped by 1 base and J by 7 bases, with 13 bases between them. The germline V gene encodes CDR1 MGHRA and CDR2 YSYEKL. The DNA for the CDR3 is TGCGCCAGCAGCCAAGCCCGGACGGACCCTGAAAAACTGTTTTTT. It translates to CASSQARTDPEKLFF.

Notes on this clonotype: This sequence may be a read error, since a much larger clone differs from it by one base. This is likely a read error, given that the CDR3 carries no conserved phenylalanine or tryptophan at its end. The V and J genes are TRBV19 and TRBJ1-1; 7 positions agree with TRBD1. This CDR3 is 15 amino acids long. CDR1 is LNHDA and CDR2 is SQIVND in the germline V gene (reference sequence). Germline trimming cut 7 bases from V and 4 bases from J; bases unmatched to any gene: 12. CDR3: CASKIRGRAATEAFL. The CDR3 bases are TGTGCCAGTAAAATCAGGGGGAGGGCTGCCACTGAAGCTTTCCTT.

The chain couples TRBV6-5 to TRBJ2-7; D may correspond to TRBD1 or TRBD2 (5 bases each). CDR1 and CDR2 (germline): MNHEY, SVGAGI. This CDR3 has 14 residues. The V end was cut by 5 bases, the J end by 2 bases, with 13 bases between. The CDR3, as DNA: TGTGCCAGCAGTCCAGGGACGGAACCCTACGAGCAGTACTTC. It translates to CASSPGTEPYEQYF.

The chain has TRBV12-5 and TRBJ2-7; D gene ambiguous. Germline V CDR1 and CDR2: LGHNT, FRNRAP. V was pared by 3 bases and J by 3 bases, with 6 bases between. The CDR3 is 12 amino acids. CDR3 DNA: TGTGCTAGTGGTTTTTGGGGCTACGAGCAGTACTTC. Protein sequence: CASGFWGYEQYF.

This clonotype turned up a few times. The junction does not match germline at one end; this may be a read error. The chain carries TRBV4-1 and TRBJ2-5; a possible D gene is TRBD2 (6 bases). The germline V gene encodes CDR1 MGHRA and CDR2 YSYEKL. The CDR3 has 15 residues. The CDR3 nucleotides are TGTGCCAGCAGCCAAGACGGGAGTCGAGTAGAGACCCAGTACTTC. Its translation is CASSQDGSRVETQYF.

The rearrangement links TRBV5-1 to TRBJ1-6; a weak D match, TRBD1 (6 bases). Trimming removed 4 bases from V and 7 bases from J, with 15 bases in between. The CDR3 totals 15 residues. The germline CDR1 and CDR2 sequences are SGHRS and YFSETQ. The CDR3 spells CASSLLDSRNSPLHF. CDR3 sequence (DNA): TGCGCCAGCAGCCTTCTGGACAGTCGAAATTCACCCCTCCACTTT.

The V call is TRBV10-3, the J call TRBJ1-2; 9 bases align to TRBD1. CDR3 length equals 14 residues. Trimming cost V 10 bases and J 7 bases; bases outside gene matches: 13. Germline lookup yields CDR1 ENHRY and CDR2 SYGVKD. CDR3 DNA: TGTGCCAGCAGCATACACAGGGGGCGCACTGGCTACACCTTC. Translated, it gives CASSIHRGRTGYTF.

The chain has TRBV7-2 and TRBJ1-4; weak D call: TRBD1 (6 bases). The CDR3 runs to 15 residues. Trimming removed 3 bases at V and 8 bases at J, with 16 bases between. Germline values: CDR1 SGHTA, CDR2 FQGNSA. The CDR3 protein is CASSLGGRGQEKLFF. In DNA, the CDR3 is TGTGCCAGCAGCTTGGGGGGCAGGGGCCAAGAAAAACTGTTTTTT.

This clonotype has at least ten counts. The V call is TRBV29-1, the J call TRBJ1-1; 7 nucleotides align to TRBD1. Germline CDR1 reads SQVTM; CDR2 reads ANQGSEA. Trimming took 0 bases from V and 4 from J; bases not matched to a gene: 11. CDR3 length equals 16 residues. Here the CDR3 DNA reads TGCAGCGTTGAAGATCTGGACAGGCCTGTGACCACTGAAGCTTTCTTT. This translates into CSVEDLDRPVTTEAFF.

The chain carries TRBV15 and TRBJ1-1; D might be TRBD1 (5 bases). The V gene lost 0 bases and the J gene lost 8 bases, with 10 bases spanning the gap. CDR3 size: 13 residues. The germline V gene has CDR1 LNHNV and CDR2 YYDKDF (reference sequence). CDR3 sequence reads: CATSRDREDEAFF. The DNA of the CDR3 is TGTGCCACCAGCAGAGACAGGGAGGACGAAGCTTTCTTT.

This clonotype was counted at least ten times. The rearrangement uses TRBV15 and TRBJ2-5; D gene uncertain. V lost 0 bases and J 7 bases, leaving 15 bases between the germline ends. CDR3 size: 15 residues. Germline CDR1 reads LNHNV; CDR2 reads YYDKDF (reference sequence). This chain's CDR3 is CATSRDLSFPGTQYF. The CDR3 bases are TGTGCCACCAGCAGAGATCTTTCTTTCCCCGGGACCCAGTACTTC.

This clonotype came up many times. V and J are TRBV12-3 or TRBV12-4 and TRBJ1-1; D uncertain. This CDR3 spans 12 amino acids. V lost 8 bases to trimming and J lost 1 base, with 8 bases between them. The CDR3 coding sequence is TGTGCCAGCGCCATCCCGAACACTGAAGCTTTCTTT. It translates to CASAIPNTEAFF.

The chain employs TRBV19 and TRBJ2-5, with TRBD2 as a possible D gene (6 bases). CDR3 length: 17 residues. The germline gives CDR1 LNHDA, CDR2 SQIVND (reference sequence). Trimming pared 5 bases from V and 4 bases from J, leaving 23 bases between. Here the CDR3 reads CASSSHRTWGGGETQYF. CDR3 nucleotides: TGTGCCAGTAGTTCTCATCGGACATGGGGAGGTGGAGAGACCCAGTACTTC.

This clonotype was found many times. The gene calls are TRBV29-1 and TRBJ2-7; 12 nucleotides agree with TRBD2. Germline assignment: CDR1 SQVTM and CDR2 ANQGSEA. This CDR3 spans 11 amino acids. V lost 7 bases to trimming and J lost 5 bases; unmatched junction nucleotides: 0. CDR3 DNA: TGCAGCGGGACTAGCGGGGACGAGCAGTACTTC. It translates to CSGTSGDEQYF.

This chain links TRBV19 with TRBJ1-1, with D possibly TRBD1 on 5 matching bases. Germline CDR1 is LNHDA and CDR2 is SQIVND (reference sequence). This CDR3 contains 16 residues. V was clipped by 6 bases and J by 3 bases, with 20 bases between them. CDR3 in DNA: TGTGCCAGTAGCAACAGCCTCGGGGGGATGGACACTGAAGCTTTCTTT. It specifies CASSNSLGGMDTEAFF. Together with reference TRBV19 and TRBJ1-1, the CDR3 gives the full variable domain: DGGITQSPKYLFRKEGQNVTLSCEQNLNHDAMYWYRQDPGQGLRLIYYSQIVNDFQKGDIAEGYSVSREKKESFPLTVTSAQKNPTAFYLCASSNSLGGMDTEAFFGQGTRLTVV.

The chain links TRBV5-1 to TRBJ1-1, with 8 bases identical to TRBD1. After removal of 0 bases from V and 4 bases from J, the junction contained 2 bases not matched to a gene. The CDR3 sequence is 14 residues long. The germline V gene encodes CDR1 SGHRS and CDR2 YFSETQ. The CDR3, as DNA: TGCGCCAGCAGCTTGGACAGGGGGTTCACTGAAGCTTTCTTT. Its translation is CASSLDRGFTEAFF.

The table lists this clonotype with a few counts. V and J are TRBV12-3 or TRBV12-4 and TRBJ1-5; TRBD1 matches at 7 bases. V gave up 5 bases and J gave up 2 bases; unmatched junction bases: 6. The CDR3 sequence is 15 residues long. CDR3 in DNA: TGTGCCAGCAGTGCTAGAGGGGGCGGCAATCAGCCCCAGCATTTT. It specifies CASSARGGGNQPQHF.